This T cell receptor beta chain was documented in a study of blood T cell repertoires in COVID-19. The overall study: T cells, B-cell-depleted T cells, or PBMCs provided the cDNA or gDNA that served as material.

As processed by the authors: It was from reference gene primer amplification that nucleated cell counts were estimated. This table comes from immunoSEQ multiplex PCR, and its TCRdb copy is limited to in-frame clones, with some not included. V and J calls and clone size are copied from that table; D and trimming were computed from the DNA. The table lists 130,000 or so clones, around 87% of them singletons. Germline V gene data show CDR1 as MRHNA and CDR2 as SNTAGT. V gave up 4 bases and J gave up 8 bases, with 14 bases separating them. The CDR3 has 13 amino acids. This sequence originates from a man aged 65-85 years with active COVID-19. This chain links TRBV6-4 with TRBJ1-2, with a weak D call TRBD1 (5 bases). Sequencing was carried out using peripheral blood. The CDR3 DNA sequence: TGTGCCAGCAGTGCCTCATCAGGGAACGGCTACACCTTC. This translates into CASSASSGNGYTF.